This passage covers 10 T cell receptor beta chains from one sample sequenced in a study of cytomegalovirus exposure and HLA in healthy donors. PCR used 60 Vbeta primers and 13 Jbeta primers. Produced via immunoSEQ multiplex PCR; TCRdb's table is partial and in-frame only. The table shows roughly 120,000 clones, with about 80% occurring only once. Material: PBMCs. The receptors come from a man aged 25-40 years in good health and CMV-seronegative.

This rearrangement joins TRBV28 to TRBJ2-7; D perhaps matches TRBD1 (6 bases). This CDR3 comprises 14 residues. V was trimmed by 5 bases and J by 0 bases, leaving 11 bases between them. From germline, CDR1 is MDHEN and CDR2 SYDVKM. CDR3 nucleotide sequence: TGTGCCAGCAGTCCTTGGACAGACTCCTACGAGCAGTACTTC. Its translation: CASSPWTDSYEQYF.

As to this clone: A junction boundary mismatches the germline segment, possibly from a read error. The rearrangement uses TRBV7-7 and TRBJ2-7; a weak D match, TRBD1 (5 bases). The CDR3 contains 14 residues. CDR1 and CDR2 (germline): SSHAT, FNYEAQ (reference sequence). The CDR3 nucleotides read TGTGCTAGCAGCTTAGGGCAGGGCGACTACGAGCAGTACTTC. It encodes CASSLGQGDYEQYF.

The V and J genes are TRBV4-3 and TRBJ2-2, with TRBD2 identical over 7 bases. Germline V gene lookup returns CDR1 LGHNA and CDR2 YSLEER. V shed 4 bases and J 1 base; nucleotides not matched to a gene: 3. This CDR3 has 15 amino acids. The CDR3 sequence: CASSLLAVNTGELFF. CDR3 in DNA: TGCGCCAGCAGCCTCCTAGCGGTGAACACCGGGGAGCTGTTTTTT.

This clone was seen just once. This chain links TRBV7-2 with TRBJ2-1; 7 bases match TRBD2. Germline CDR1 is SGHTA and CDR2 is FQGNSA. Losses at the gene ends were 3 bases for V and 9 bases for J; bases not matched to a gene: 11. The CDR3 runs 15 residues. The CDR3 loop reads CASSFDGGGNTEQFF. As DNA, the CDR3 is TGTGCCAGCAGCTTTGACGGGGGAGGGAATACTGAGCAGTTCTTC.

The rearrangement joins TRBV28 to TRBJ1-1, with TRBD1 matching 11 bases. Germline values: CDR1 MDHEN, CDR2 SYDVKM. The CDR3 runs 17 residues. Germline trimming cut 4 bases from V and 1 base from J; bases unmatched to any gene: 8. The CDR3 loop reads CASSSRDRGFTNTEAFF. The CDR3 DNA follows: TGTGCCAGCAGTTCCCGGGACAGGGGGTTCACGAACACTGAAGCTTTCTTT.

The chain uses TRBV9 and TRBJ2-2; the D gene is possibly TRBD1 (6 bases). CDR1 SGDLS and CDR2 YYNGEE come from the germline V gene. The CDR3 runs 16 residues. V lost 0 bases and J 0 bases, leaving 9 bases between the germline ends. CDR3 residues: CASSVVGGPNTGELFF. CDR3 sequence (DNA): TGTGCCAGCAGCGTAGTAGGGGGACCGAACACCGGGGAGCTGTTTTTT.

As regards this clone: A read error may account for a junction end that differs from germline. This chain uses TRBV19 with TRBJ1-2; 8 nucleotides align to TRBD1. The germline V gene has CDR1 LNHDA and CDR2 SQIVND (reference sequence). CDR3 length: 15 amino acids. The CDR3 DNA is TGTGCCAGTAGTATAGGGTCCCGGACAGGGTATGGCTACCCCTTC. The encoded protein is CASSIGSRTGYGYPF.

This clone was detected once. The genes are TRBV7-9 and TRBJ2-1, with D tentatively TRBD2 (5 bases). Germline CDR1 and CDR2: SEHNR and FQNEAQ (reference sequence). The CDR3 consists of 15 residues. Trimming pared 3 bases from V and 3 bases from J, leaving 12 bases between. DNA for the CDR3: TGTGCCAGCAGCTTGGGTCTAGCTAGCTACAATGAGCAGTTCTTC. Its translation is CASSLGLASYNEQFF. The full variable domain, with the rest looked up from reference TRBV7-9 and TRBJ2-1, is DTGVSQNPRHKITKRGQNVTFRCDPISEHNRLYWYRQTLGQGPEFLTYFQNEAQLEKSRLLSDRFSAERPKGSFSTLEIQRTEQGDSAMYLCASSLGLASYNEQFFGPGTRLTVL.

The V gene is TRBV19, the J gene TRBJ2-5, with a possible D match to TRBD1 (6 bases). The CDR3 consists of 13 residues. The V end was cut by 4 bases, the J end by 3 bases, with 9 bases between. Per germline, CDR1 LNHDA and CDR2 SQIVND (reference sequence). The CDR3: CASSTDREETQYF. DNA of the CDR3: TGTGCCAGTAGTACGGACAGAGAAGAGACCCAGTACTTC.

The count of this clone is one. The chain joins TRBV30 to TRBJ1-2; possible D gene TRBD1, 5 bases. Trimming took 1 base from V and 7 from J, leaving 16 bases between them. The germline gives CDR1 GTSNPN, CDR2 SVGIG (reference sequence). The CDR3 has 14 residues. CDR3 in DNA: TGTGCCTGGAGTGATGGGGCCCCTTTGTTTGGCTACACCTTC. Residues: CAWSDGAPLFGYTF.